This record covers a single T cell receptor (beta chain). Its antigen is not identified. Per the germline V gene, CDR1 is MNHNS and CDR2 is SASEGT. The length of the CDR3 is 15 residues. V lost 6 bases to trimming and J lost 1 base, with 13 bases between them. This specimen comes from a study of T cell responses to AZD1222 COVID-19 vaccine. General study results and limits: There were mostly white British donors and more females than males, and clonal diversity was possibly underestimated. Reports indicate that nearly half of spike-specific TCRs are directed at unmutated variant regions. Repertoire sampling occurred only after the peak T cell response.

The repertoire was sequenced with immunoSEQ multiplex PCR; TCRdb's copy has only in-frame clones and lacks some. Found here are some 100,000 clones, more than 75% of them singletons; the top ten hold approximately 21%. This TCR was sampled from an adult in good health. The specimen comprised peripheral blood, sampled on day 0 of AZD1222 vaccination. The chain employs TRBV6-1 and TRBJ1-5, with D tentatively TRBD1 (5 bases). The CDR3 DNA sequence: TGTGCCAGCAGCTGGGGACGGGGGAGCAATCAGCCCCAGCATTTT. Amino acid sequence: CASSWGRGSNQPQHF.